These 6 T cell receptor beta chains came from one sample sequenced in a study of graft-versus-host responses after intestinal transplantation. Measured with immunoSEQ multiplex PCR; TCRdb has only the in-frame clones, and not every one. The sample holds about 12,000 clones, roughly 93% seen once. The sequenced sample was PBMCs, obtained 1032 days after intestinal transplantation. The receptors derive from a human patient who received an intestinal transplant, so some T cells may come from the graft donor.

The chain carries TRBV6-5 and TRBJ1-1; 8 nucleotides line up with TRBD1. Trimming took 7 bases from V and 0 from J; bases not matched to a gene: 4. Germline CDR1 and CDR2: MNHEY and SVGAGI. This CDR3 region has 14 residues. The DNA of the CDR3 is TGTGCCAGCACATCGGGACAGGTGAACACTGAAGCTTTCTTT. Protein: CASTSGQVNTEAFF.

Concerning this clone: Sequence at one end of the junction differs from germline and may be a read error. The rearrangement links TRBV7-7 to TRBJ2-7; a weak D match, TRBD2 (5 bases). The CDR3 is 14 residues long. Germline CDR1 SSHAT, CDR2 FNYEAQ (reference sequence). This chain's CDR3 is CASSLVVRDYEQYF. The CDR3 nucleotides are TGTGCTAGCAGCTTAGTGGTCCGGGACTACGAGCAGTACTTC.

V and J are TRBV5-8 and TRBJ1-1, with D perhaps matching TRBD1 (5 bases). The CDR3 covers 13 residues. The V end lost 4 bases, the J end lost 7 bases, and 14 bases lay between the germline ends. Germline assignment: CDR1 SGHTS and CDR2 YDEGEE. CDR3 sequence: CASSPEGQGEAFF. The CDR3 DNA reads as TGTGCCAGCAGCCCCGAGGGGCAGGGTGAAGCTTTCTTT.

CDR3 in amino acids: CASSPGGESTDTQYF. CDR3 DNA sequence: TGTGCCAGCAGCCCGGGGGGGGAGAGCACAGATACGCAGTATTTT. The chain links TRBV5-4 to TRBJ2-3; 8 bases are a match to TRBD2. In germline, CDR1 is SGHNT, CDR2 YYREEE (reference sequence). Trimming took 4 bases from V and 0 from J; bases not matched to a gene: 4. The CDR3 is made up of 15 amino acids.

The V gene is TRBV7-9, the J gene TRBJ1-2, with 7 bases matching TRBD1. Germline V gene sequence: CDR1 SEHNR, CDR2 FQNEAQ (reference sequence). V trimming: 7 bases; J trimming: 6 bases; junction bases outside the gene matches: 11. The length of the CDR3 is 14 residues. The CDR3 DNA reads TGTGCCAGCACCAGAGGTTCAGGGGGGGATGGCTACACCTTC. This codes for CASTRGSGGDGYTF. The variable domain in full, completed from reference TRBV7-9 and TRBJ1-2, reads DTGVSQNPRHKITKRGQNVTFRCDPISEHNRLYWYRQTLGQGPEFLTYFQNEAQLEKSRLLSDRFSAERPKGSFSTLEIQRTEQGDSAMYLCASTRGSGGDGYTFGSGTRLTVV.

The V call is TRBV7-9, the J call TRBJ1-5; 9 bases match TRBD1. This CDR3 region has 14 residues. Germline V lookup: CDR1 SEHNR, CDR2 FQNEAQ (reference sequence). Losses at the gene ends were 4 bases for V and 5 bases for J; bases not matched to a gene: 3. The DNA for the CDR3 is TGTGCCAGCAGCTGGGACAGGGAGCATCAGCCCCAGCATTTT. This codes for CASSWDREHQPQHF.